A single sample is the source of the 25 T cell receptor beta chains below, sequenced in a study of post-analysis software for immune sequencing data. Their antigen targets remain unknown. The TCR beta cDNA libraries carried unique molecular identifiers. TCRdb independently ran MiXCR on the PCR reads; one entry per CDR3 protein. The data show hundreds of thousands of distinct CDR3 sequences, with 44% seen just once and about 1.5% held by the top ten. Study outcomes and limitations: Four to six TRBV segments (TRBV5-6, TRBV5-1 and TRBV20-1 among them) occurred more frequently in patients than in controls.

The sequencing sample was made of blood. These receptors were collected from a girl aged 5-17 years with multiple sclerosis.

This chain links TRBV10-3 with TRBJ2-7, with 7 positions matching TRBD2. CDR3 length: 12 residues. J was trimmed by 12 bases and V by 7 bases; bases with no gene match: 12. Germline lookup yields CDR1 ENHRY and CDR2 SYGVKD. CDR3 sequence: CAINGNGGILYF. The CDR3 DNA sequence: TGTGCCATCAACGGTAACGGGGGGATTCTGTACTTC.

This clonotype was seen a few times. V gene TRBV12-3 or TRBV12-4 combines with J gene TRBJ1-5; D may be TRBD1 (5 bases). Trimming cost V 1 base and J 3 bases, with 10 bases left between them. CDR3 length: 15 amino acids. The DNA for the CDR3 is TGTGCCAGCAGTTTAGGGGGGTCGAACAATCAGCCCCAGCATTTT. Residues: CASSLGGSNNQPQHF.

This clonotype was counted only a few times. The V gene is TRBV27, the J gene TRBJ1-5; 8 nucleotides line up with TRBD1. The CDR3 consists of 17 residues. From germline, CDR1 is MNHEY and CDR2 SMNVEV (reference sequence). V gave up 2 bases and J gave up 6 bases; unmatched junction bases: 12. The CDR3 DNA is TGTGCCAGCAGTTTAAGTGGGTTTGACAGGGGCGGTCAGCCCCAGCATTTT. It yields the protein CASSLSGFDRGGQPQHF.

V usage is TRBV29-1 and J usage is TRBJ2-1, with D hard to call. V gave up 3 bases and J gave up 0 bases, with 12 bases separating them. This CDR3 has 15 residues. Per the germline V gene, CDR1 is SQVTM and CDR2 is ANQGSEA. For the CDR3, the DNA is TGCAGCGTTGATTTGGGCAGTTCCTCCTACAATGAGCAGTTCTTC. Protein product: CSVDLGSSSYNEQFF.

V and J are TRBV29-1 and TRBJ2-1, with D perhaps matching TRBD1 or TRBD2 (5 bases each). The CDR3 is made up of 16 amino acids. Between the trimmed V and J ends, which lost 4 bases and 7 bases, there was a span of 23 bases. Germline V CDR1 and CDR2: SQVTM, ANQGSEA. As DNA, the CDR3 is TGCAGCGTTGGTGGTCGAGGAGGTCGGTCAGGGAATGAGCAGTTCTTC. This translates into CSVGGRGGRSGNEQFF.

V gene TRBV6-2 or TRBV6-3 combines with J gene TRBJ2-3, with 8 bases aligning to TRBD1. Germline loops: CDR1 MNHEY, CDR2 SVGEGT. CDR3 length: 16 residues. V was pared by 6 bases and J by 3 bases, with 11 bases of the junction left unmatched. The CDR3 loop reads CASREDRGIQTDTQYF. CDR3 coding DNA: TGTGCCAGCAGAGAAGACAGGGGTATTCAGACAGATACGCAGTATTTT.

The V gene is TRBV20-1, the J gene TRBJ2-1; possible D gene TRBD2, 7 bases. This CDR3 has 14 amino acids. The V and J ends lost 3 bases and 6 bases respectively, with 15 bases between them. CDR1 is DFQATT, CDR2 SNEGSKA, per germline (reference sequence). In nucleotides, the CDR3 is TGCAGTGCTAGGGGGGGGCAACCACGCAATGAGCAGTTCTTC. Translating gives CSARGGQPRNEQFF.

This clonotype was counted a few times. The chain recombines TRBV7-9 with TRBJ1-2; 10 bases are a match to TRBD1. Germline assignment: CDR1 SEHNR and CDR2 FQNEAQ (reference sequence). The CDR3 sequence is 15 residues long. The junction had 5 bases not matched to a gene; V was cut back by 5 bases and J by 2 bases. As DNA, the CDR3 is TGTGCCAGCAGCAACCGGGACAGGGGCAACTATGGCTACACCTTC. It is translated as CASSNRDRGNYGYTF.

This clonotype was detected a few times. CDR3 sequence (DNA): TGCGCCAGCAGCTTGGTCCAACAGGCAGGGAGGAACACTGAAGCTTTCTTT. Translated: CASSLVQQAGRNTEAFF. The rearrangement uses TRBV5-1 and TRBJ1-1, with D tentatively TRBD1 (5 bases). In germline, CDR1 is SGHRS, CDR2 YFSETQ. The CDR3 runs to 17 residues. Trimming cost V 0 bases and J 1 base, with 16 bases left between them.

This clonotype appeared once. This sequence joins TRBV7-2 and TRBJ1-1; D not resolved. Germline V gene data show CDR1 as SGHTA and CDR2 as FQGNSA. The CDR3 has 11 amino acids. Trimming removed 5 bases at V and 9 bases at J, with 10 bases between. The CDR3 protein is CASSLKQKAFF. The CDR3 nucleotides read TGTGCCAGCAGCCTCAAACAGAAAGCTTTCTTT.

In this sample, this clonotype turned up a few times. V usage is TRBV10-3 and J usage is TRBJ2-7; possible D gene TRBD1, 6 bases. Germline loops: CDR1 ENHRY, CDR2 SYGVKD. Trimming removed 0 bases from V and 6 bases from J, with 9 bases in between. The CDR3 covers 13 residues. The CDR3 DNA reads TGTGCCATCAGTGAGTCCGGACAGTCCGAGCAGTACTTC. Protein product: CAISESGQSEQYF.

There are a few counts of this clonotype. V is TRBV7-2 and J is TRBJ1-2, with D hard to call. Germline V gene lookup returns CDR1 SGHTA and CDR2 FQGNSA. The CDR3 runs to 15 residues. Trimming took 4 bases from V and 4 from J, leaving 16 bases between them. The CDR3 spells CASSSDASSLYGYTF. CDR3 nucleotides: TGTGCCAGCAGCTCGGACGCCTCCTCCCTCTATGGCTACACCTTC.

This rearrangement joins TRBV29-1 to TRBJ2-5, with 9 bases fitting TRBD2. Germline V lookup: CDR1 SQVTM, CDR2 ANQGSEA. The CDR3 has 14 residues. The J segment lost 4 bases and the V segment lost 4 bases, leaving 7 bases of the junction unmatched. CDR3 protein: CSVAALAGRETQYF. CDR3 DNA: TGCAGCGTTGCGGCACTAGCGGGTCGAGAGACCCAGTACTTC. The whole variable domain, filled in from reference TRBV29-1 and TRBJ2-5, reads SAVISQKPSRDICQRGTSLTIQCQVDSQVTMMFWYRQQPGQSLTLIATANQGSEATYESGFVIDKFPISRPNLTFSTLTVSNMSPEDSSIYLCSVAALAGRETQYFGPGTRLLVL.

This clonotype has a handful of counts. The gene calls are TRBV12-3 or TRBV12-4 and TRBJ1-5; possibly TRBD1 for D (6 bases). The ends were cut back, 7 bases at V and 2 bases at J, with 15 bases in the middle. The CDR3 length is 15 residues. The CDR3 nucleotides read TGTGCCAGCAATCCATTTAGGGGGGGCAATCAGCCCCAGCATTTT. This gives the protein CASNPFRGGNQPQHF.

The chain uses TRBV12-3 or TRBV12-4 and TRBJ2-1, with D perhaps matching TRBD2 (5 bases). V gave up 8 bases and J gave up 0 bases, with 11 bases separating them. The CDR3 covers 14 residues. CDR3 in amino acids: CASALGSSYNEQFF. The CDR3 nucleotides are TGTGCCAGCGCCCTGGGGAGCTCCTACAATGAGCAGTTCTTC.

This clonotype was seen more than once but under ten times. The junction shows a germline mismatch at one end, possibly a read error. V usage is TRBV5-1 and J usage is TRBJ2-1; D is perhaps TRBD2 (5 bases). This CDR3 is 13 amino acids long. CDR1 is SGHRS and CDR2 is YFSETQ in the germline V gene. Written as DNA, the CDR3 is TGCGCCAGCAGCAAAGGTAGCGCCAATGAGCCGTTCTTC. This codes for CASSKGSANEPFF.

This clonotype came up a few times. The DNA for the CDR3 is TGTGCCAGCAGCCAAACAGGGACCTGGGGCGAGACCCAGTACTTC. It translates to CASSQTGTWGETQYF. The gene calls are TRBV12-3 or TRBV12-4 and TRBJ2-5; D might be TRBD1 (6 bases). V was trimmed by 6 bases and J by 5 bases, leaving 19 bases between them. This CDR3 is built from 15 residues.

This clonotype showed up just a few times. The V gene is TRBV25-1, the J gene TRBJ1-2, with D maybe TRBD1 (6 bases). The CDR3 runs to 15 residues. Germline CDR1 and CDR2: MGHDK and SYGVNS. V lost 1 base, J lost 5 bases, and 14 bases lay in between. For the CDR3, the DNA is TGTGCCAGCAGTGAATCGGGCAGGGGTGGGTATGGCTACACCTTC. Translated: CASSESGRGGYGYTF.

The V gene is TRBV12-3 or TRBV12-4, the J gene TRBJ2-7; D uncertain. Trimming cost V 2 bases and J 6 bases, with 11 bases left between them. The CDR3 contains 13 residues. The CDR3 nucleotides are TGTGCCAGCAGTTTATCGGCCGTCTCCGAGCAGTACTTC. Its protein is CASSLSAVSEQYF.

This rearrangement joins TRBV4-1 to TRBJ2-5, with D perhaps assigned TRBD1 or TRBD2 (5 bases each). The germline V and J ends were trimmed by 2 bases and 11 bases, with 18 bases remaining between them. Germline V CDR1 and CDR2: MGHRA, YSYEKL. CDR3 length equals 14 residues. CDR3: CASSQRDGTYKQYF. The CDR3, as DNA: TGCGCCAGCAGCCAACGGGACGGGACCTACAAGCAGTACTTC.

The rearrangement links TRBV2 to TRBJ2-7; TRBD2 matches at 10 bases. CDR1 is SNHLY, CDR2 FYNNEI, per germline. CDR3 length equals 16 residues. V was pared by 4 bases and J by 0 bases, with 6 bases of the junction left unmatched. The DNA for the CDR3 is TGTGCCAGCAGTGGGGAACTAGCGGGGAGCTCCTACGAGCAGTACTTC. It encodes CASSGELAGSSYEQYF.

In this sample, this clonotype turned up a few times. CDR3 nucleotides: TGTGCCAGCAGCTACGCCGGGCCGGGCTACGAGCAGTACTTC. This sequence encodes CASSYAGPGYEQYF. This chain uses TRBV7-9 with TRBJ2-7; D is uncertain. V shed 4 bases and J shed 3 bases, with 13 bases lying between them. Germline lookup yields CDR1 SEHNR and CDR2 FQNEAQ (reference sequence). This CDR3 is built from 14 residues.

This chain uses TRBV7-9 with TRBJ2-1; 8 bases fit TRBD1. The CDR3 has 17 residues. The trim removed 5 bases at V and 4 bases at J, leaving 13 bases unmatched. From germline, CDR1 is SEHNR and CDR2 FQNEAQ (reference sequence). CDR3 protein: CASSLSAGTGAYNEQFF. In nucleotides, the CDR3 is TGTGCCAGCAGCCTCTCCGCCGGGACAGGAGCATACAATGAGCAGTTCTTC.

The V gene is TRBV29-1, the J gene TRBJ1-2; a possible D gene is TRBD1 (6 bases). CDR1 and CDR2 (germline): SQVTM, ANQGSEA. The CDR3 covers 11 residues. Trimming shortened V by 8 bases and J by 7 bases, and 14 bases separated the two germline ends. CDR3 DNA: TGCAGCTACCGGACAGCCCTTGGCTACACCTTC. As protein: CSYRTALGYTF.

This clonotype has just one count. The junction and the germline gene differ at one end; a read error may be behind it. The chain has TRBV10-2 and TRBJ2-1; possible D gene TRBD2, 6 bases. The germline gives CDR1 WSHSY, CDR2 SAAADI. This CDR3 region has 15 residues. This CDR3 reads CAGSESGGWGDEQFF. Written as DNA, the CDR3 is TGCGCCGGCAGTGAGTCGGGTGGTTGGGGGGATGAGCAGTTCTTC.